Following are 26 T cell receptor beta chains from one sample sequenced in a study of T cell changes during pregnancy in multiple sclerosis. Sequencing used immunoSEQ multiplex PCR; TCRdb keeps in-frame clones, though not all of them. The sample has roughly 45,000 clones, about 94% seen once. Sequenced material: CD8+ T cells from peripheral blood mononuclear cells, taken after pregnancy. The origin of the receptors is a female donor with multiple sclerosis, enrolled in a pregnancy study.

The genes are TRBV5-1 and TRBJ1-6, with TRBD1 identical over 9 bases. Germline V gene lookup returns CDR1 SGHRS and CDR2 YFSETQ. The CDR3 runs to 22 residues. J was trimmed by 0 bases and V by 4 bases; bases with no gene match: 20. CDR3 bases: TGCGCCAGCAGCCCCTATCCGGGACAGGGTTTTTTGGGAACCTCCTATAATTCACCCCTCCACTTT. This translates into CASSPYPGQGFLGTSYNSPLHF.

The chain combines TRBV4-3 with TRBJ1-2; D might be TRBD1 (5 bases). The CDR3 runs to 15 residues. Germline V lookup: CDR1 LGHNA, CDR2 YSLEER. The ends were cut back, 1 base at V and 4 bases at J, with 13 bases in the middle. As DNA, the CDR3 is TGCGCCAGCAGCCAAGGTGCGGGGGGAGCCTATGGCTACACCTTC. Translating it yields CASSQGAGGAYGYTF.

This CDR3 is CSAGGNRALYEQYF. Here the CDR3 DNA reads TGCAGCGCCGGAGGTAACAGGGCCTTATACGAGCAGTACTTC. This chain connects TRBV29-1 to TRBJ2-7, with D perhaps matching TRBD1 (6 bases). Germline CDR1 reads SQVTM; CDR2 reads ANQGSEA. This CDR3 has 14 residues. Trimming stripped 7 bases from V and 4 bases from J, with 20 bases between.

The chain recombines TRBV19 with TRBJ2-5; D gene uncertain. The V and J ends lost 5 bases and 2 bases respectively, with 3 bases between them. This CDR3 is built from 11 residues. CDR1 LNHDA and CDR2 SQIVND come from the germline V gene (reference sequence). CDR3 nucleotide sequence: TGTGCCAGTAGTTCACAAGAGACCCAGTACTTC. Protein sequence: CASSSQETQYF.

The rearrangement uses TRBV27 and TRBJ2-7; 12 nucleotides agree with TRBD2. The CDR3 is 18 amino acids. V trimming: 7 bases; J trimming: 2 bases; junction bases outside the gene matches: 15. Germline V gene data show CDR1 as MNHEY and CDR2 as SMNVEV (reference sequence). CDR3 loop: CASTSLTSGRTLTYEQYF. In DNA, the CDR3 is TGTGCCAGCACCTCCCTGACTAGCGGGAGAACCCTCACCTACGAGCAGTACTTC.

This chain joins TRBV4-2 and TRBJ1-1; 8 bases map to TRBD1. Germline V gives CDR1 LGHNA, CDR2 YNFKEQ. The junction had 9 bases not matched to a gene; V was cut back by 6 bases and J by 0 bases. The CDR3 totals 16 residues. CDR3: CASRTGVNSMNTEAFF. CDR3 coding DNA: TGTGCCAGCAGGACAGGGGTGAATTCCATGAACACTGAAGCTTTCTTT.

This chain connects TRBV2 to TRBJ1-1; 8 bases are a match to TRBD1. V lost 2 bases to trimming and J lost 1 base; unmatched junction nucleotides: 3. Germline CDR1 SNHLY, CDR2 FYNNEI. CDR3 length: 15 residues. The CDR3 spells CASSELGQGNTEAFF. The CDR3 DNA reads as TGTGCCAGCAGTGAACTCGGACAGGGGAACACTGAAGCTTTCTTT. Full variable domain (rest looked up from reference TRBV2 and TRBJ1-1): EPEVTQTPSHQVTQMGQEVILRCVPISNHLYFYWYRQILGQKVEFLVSFYNNEISEKSEIFDDQFSVERPDGSNFTLKIRSTKLEDSAMYFCASSELGQGNTEAFFGQGTRLTVV.

The rearrangement links TRBV9 to TRBJ2-2; possible D gene TRBD1, 6 bases. The CDR3 length is 15 residues. CDR1 and CDR2 from the germline V gene are SGDLS and YYNGEE. V lost 3 bases to trimming and J lost 0 bases, with 9 bases between them. The chain's CDR3 is CASSAGQTNTGELFF. The DNA of the CDR3 is TGTGCCAGCAGCGCAGGACAGACGAACACCGGGGAGCTGTTTTTT.

This clone was seen a single time. This chain uses TRBV6-4 with TRBJ1-1; perhaps TRBD1 as D (6 bases). The CDR3 is made up of 15 amino acids. The ends were cut back, 3 bases at V and 5 bases at J, with 16 bases in the middle. Germline V CDR1 and CDR2: MRHNA, SNTAGT. The CDR3, as DNA: TGTGCCAGCAGTGAATTCTTAGTGAGGGGGACTGAAGCTTTCTTT. Translated, it gives CASSEFLVRGTEAFF.

This sequence joins TRBV9 and TRBJ2-7; 9 nucleotides align to TRBD2. The CDR3 contains 15 residues. The V gene's germline CDR1 is SGDLS and CDR2 YYNGEE. Trimming took 0 bases from V and 4 from J; bases not matched to a gene: 5. The CDR3 loop reads CASSVGGSGRYEQYF. Here the CDR3 DNA reads TGTGCCAGCAGCGTAGGAGGTAGCGGGAGATACGAGCAGTACTTC. The variable domain in full, completed from reference TRBV9 and TRBJ2-7, reads DSGVTQTPKHLITATGQRVTLRCSPRSGDLSVYWYQQSLDQGLQFLIQYYNGEERAKGNILERFSAQQFPDLHSELNLSSLELGDSALYFCASSVGGSGRYEQYFGPGTRLTVT.

J is TRBJ2-2 and V is TRBV19; 7 nucleotides match TRBD1. The trim removed 7 bases at V and 3 bases at J, leaving 2 bases unmatched. The germline V gene has CDR1 LNHDA and CDR2 SQIVND (reference sequence). CDR3 length equals 13 residues. The chain's CDR3 is CASKTGYTGELFF. The CDR3, as DNA: TGTGCCAGTAAGACAGGGTACACCGGGGAGCTGTTTTTT.

The V call is TRBV7-2, the J call TRBJ2-1; D unresolved. CDR1 is SGHTA, CDR2 FQGNSA, per germline. V was clipped by 1 base and J by 4 bases, with 14 bases between them. This CDR3 contains 16 residues. Here the CDR3 reads CASSLVGERRYNEQFF. CDR3 in DNA: TGTGCCAGCAGCTTAGTCGGAGAGAGGAGATACAATGAGCAGTTCTTC. The entire variable domain, with the rest obtained from reference TRBV7-2 and TRBJ2-1, is as follows: GAGVSQSPSNKVTEKGKDVELRCDPISGHTALYWYRQSLGQGLEFLIYFQGNSAPDKSGLPSDRFSAERTGGSVSTLTIQRTQQEDSAVYLCASSLVGERRYNEQFFGPGTRLTVL.

The chain has TRBV28 and TRBJ2-1; 7 bases agree with TRBD1. Germline CDR1 MDHEN, CDR2 SYDVKM. The CDR3 contains 16 residues. V trimming: 3 bases; J trimming: 7 bases; junction bases outside the gene matches: 12. CDR3 sequence: CASSLPLQGIMNEQFF. CDR3 nucleotide sequence: TGTGCCAGCAGTTTGCCCCTACAGGGGATCATGAATGAGCAGTTCTTC.

The V call is TRBV4-3, the J call TRBJ1-3; 7 bases agree with TRBD1. CDR1 is LGHNA, CDR2 YSLEER, per germline. This CDR3 is built from 16 residues. V lost 3 bases to trimming and J lost 9 bases; unmatched junction nucleotides: 14. Written as DNA, the CDR3 is TGCGCCAGCAGCCATGACCGACAGGGATCCGGAGGCACCATATATTTT. Amino acid sequence: CASSHDRQGSGGTIYF.

The chain couples TRBV6-5 to TRBJ2-7; the match to TRBD1 covers 9 bases. The CDR3 sequence is 14 residues long. Germline values: CDR1 MNHEY, CDR2 SVGAGI. Trimming cost V 5 bases and J 2 bases; bases outside gene matches: 4. The CDR3 spells CASSLDRGTYEQYF. Here the CDR3 DNA reads TGTGCCAGCAGTCTCGACAGGGGGACCTACGAGCAGTACTTC.

The V and J genes are TRBV7-9 and TRBJ1-6; no definite D call. V was cut by 5 bases and J by 4 bases, with 12 bases left in between. The CDR3 runs to 15 residues. The germline gives CDR1 SEHNR, CDR2 FQNEAQ (reference sequence). CDR3 protein: CASSHPEAYNSPLHF. The CDR3 DNA reads as TGTGCCAGCAGCCACCCAGAGGCTTATAATTCACCCCTCCACTTT.

CDR3 coding DNA: TGTGCCAGCAGCTTAGGGGCAGGGGACTACGAGCAGTACTTC. Translating gives CASSLGAGDYEQYF. The genes are TRBV7-7 and TRBJ2-7; tentatively, D is TRBD1 (6 bases). Germline assignment: CDR1 SSHAT and CDR2 FNYEAQ (reference sequence). The CDR3 extends over 14 amino acids. Deletions cut 1 base from V and 3 bases from J, with 10 bases between.

The gene calls are TRBV6-4 and TRBJ2-3, with 11 nucleotides matching TRBD1. CDR3 size: 17 residues. The germline gives CDR1 MRHNA, CDR2 SNTAGT. Trimming cost V 3 bases and J 4 bases; bases outside gene matches: 9. The CDR3 reads CASSESVLGQGADTQYF. In nucleotides, the CDR3 is TGTGCCAGCAGTGAAAGCGTTCTGGGACAGGGGGCAGATACGCAGTATTTT.

The V gene is TRBV11-2, the J gene TRBJ1-3; possible D gene TRBD1, 5 bases. The CDR3 is 16 residues long. V lost 0 bases and J lost 0, with 9 bases in between. CDR1 and CDR2 (germline): SGHAT, FQNNGV. The CDR3 is CASSLERGSSGNTIYF. In nucleotides, the CDR3 is TGTGCCAGCAGCTTAGAAAGGGGTTCCTCTGGAAACACCATATATTTT.

Within the sample, this clone is large. The chain carries TRBV6-6 and TRBJ1-2; 7 bases agree with TRBD1. Germline V gene lookup returns CDR1 MNHNY and CDR2 SVGAGI (reference sequence). The CDR3 runs to 15 residues. The trim removed 5 bases at V and 4 bases at J, leaving 10 bases unmatched. The CDR3 protein is CASSPPWGQSYGYTF. CDR3 nucleotide sequence: TGTGCCAGCAGTCCTCCCTGGGGACAGTCCTATGGCTACACCTTC.

CDR3 protein: CASSESLDKGAGEQYF. DNA for the CDR3: TGTGCCAGCAGCGAGAGCCTGGATAAGGGGGCGGGCGAGCAGTACTTC. The J gene is TRBJ2-7, the V gene TRBV9, with 7 bases identical to TRBD1. CDR1 and CDR2 from the germline V gene are SGDLS and YYNGEE. The CDR3 extends over 16 amino acids. V was clipped by 3 bases and J by 6 bases; unmatched bases: 15.

V is TRBV19 and J is TRBJ1-5, with TRBD1 identical over 9 bases. With 6 bases clipped from V and 1 base from J, the junction kept 13 bases outside the gene matches. The CDR3 is 18 amino acids. CDR1 LNHDA and CDR2 SQIVND come from the germline V gene (reference sequence). Here the CDR3 DNA reads TGTGCCAGTAGGGGGATACTCGGACAGGGGATAAGCAATCAGCCCCAGCATTTT. Protein sequence: CASRGILGQGISNQPQHF.

The V gene is TRBV6-5, the J gene TRBJ1-1; the D is unclear. This CDR3 is built from 13 residues. Looked up from germline, CDR1 is MNHEY and CDR2 is SVGAGI. Trimming took off 3 bases at V and 5 bases at J, with 10 bases between the two ends. The CDR3 loop is CASSYPGWTEAFF. For the CDR3, the DNA is TGTGCCAGCAGTTATCCCGGGTGGACTGAAGCTTTCTTT.

The V and J genes are TRBV9 and TRBJ2-7; 8 nucleotides align to TRBD1. Germline trimming cut 4 bases from V and 3 bases from J; bases unmatched to any gene: 3. The CDR3 is 13 amino acids. Germline loops: CDR1 SGDLS, CDR2 YYNGEE. This CDR3 is CASSPDRDYEQYF. The CDR3 DNA follows: TGTGCCAGCAGCCCGGACAGGGACTACGAGCAGTACTTC. Filled out from reference TRBV9 and TRBJ2-7, the complete variable domain reads DSGVTQTPKHLITATGQRVTLRCSPRSGDLSVYWYQQSLDQGLQFLIQYYNGEERAKGNILERFSAQQFPDLHSELNLSSLELGDSALYFCASSPDRDYEQYFGPGTRLTVT.

The V call is TRBV4-1, the J call TRBJ2-7; D might be TRBD1 (5 bases). Germline V gene lookup returns CDR1 MGHRA and CDR2 YSYEKL. CDR3 length equals 11 residues. Trimming took off 4 bases at V and 12 bases at J, with 13 bases between the two ends. CDR3 DNA sequence: TGCGCCAGCAGCCGGGGCCTCGATTGGTACTTC. It is translated as CASSRGLDWYF.

The V gene is TRBV27, the J gene TRBJ2-1, with TRBD2 identical over 11 bases. The CDR3 covers 17 residues. After removal of 1 base from V and 2 bases from J, the junction contained 4 bases not matched to a gene. CDR1 is MNHEY and CDR2 is SMNVEV in the germline V gene (reference sequence). The chain's CDR3 is CASSLLGTSGTYNEQFF. The DNA of the CDR3 is TGTGCCAGCAGTTTATTGGGGACTAGCGGAACCTACAATGAGCAGTTCTTC.